What follows are 13 T cell receptor beta chains derived from one specimen sequenced in a study of blood T cell repertoires in COVID-19. Sequencing was performed with immunoSEQ multiplex PCR; in TCRdb, only in-frame clones are kept and a portion is missing. Found here are 200,000 to 250,000 clones, roughly 85% of them singletons; the top ten hold around 2.5%. Sequencing was carried out using peripheral blood. The receptors come from an older woman with COVID-19, enrolled during active disease.

This clone was seen only a few times. The chain carries TRBV10-3 and TRBJ1-2; D is uncertain. Between the trimmed V and J ends, which lost 4 bases and 3 bases, there was a span of 9 bases. CDR3 size: 13 residues. Per the germline V gene, CDR1 is ENHRY and CDR2 is SYGVKD. Here the CDR3 reads CAISGEADYGYTF. CDR3 DNA: TGTGCCATCAGTGGGGAGGCGGACTATGGCTACACCTTC.

This chain links TRBV2 with TRBJ2-7, with 7 bases lining up with TRBD1. CDR1 SNHLY and CDR2 FYNNEI come from the germline V gene. The junction had 15 bases not matched to a gene; V was cut back by 6 bases and J by 4 bases. There are 16 residues in the CDR3. CDR3 nucleotide sequence: TGTGCCAGCAGCCTATCGGGACAGCTTCTGGAATACGAGCAGTACTTC. Residues: CASSLSGQLLEYEQYF.

The V call is TRBV29-1, the J call TRBJ2-7; D is perhaps TRBD1 (6 bases). Per germline, CDR1 SQVTM and CDR2 ANQGSEA. The CDR3 has 12 amino acids. V lost 7 bases to trimming and J lost 3 bases, with 13 bases between them. The CDR3 DNA is TGCAGCGCCACGGGACACTTCTACGAGCAGTACTTC. Amino acids: CSATGHFYEQYF.

The J gene is TRBJ2-1, the V gene TRBV18; tentative D call: TRBD2 (5 bases). The CDR3 is 17 residues long. Germline CDR1 and CDR2: KGHSH and LQKENI. Trimming stripped 6 bases from V and 0 bases from J, with 18 bases between. CDR3: CASSPSKLGSSYNEQFF. CDR3 DNA: TGTGCCAGCTCTCCTTCGAAACTGGGGAGCTCCTACAATGAGCAGTTCTTC.

The genes are TRBV9 and TRBJ1-2; TRBD1 matches at 7 bases. In germline, CDR1 is SGDLS, CDR2 YYNGEE. Unmatched junction bases numbered 14, after V lost 3 bases and J lost 12 bases. The CDR3 has 14 amino acids. The CDR3 sequence is CASSGETGTATHTF. CDR3 coding DNA: TGTGCCAGCAGCGGAGAAACCGGGACAGCCACACACACCTTC.

This chain links TRBV11-3 with TRBJ2-7; no definite D call. The ends were cut back, 1 base at V and 3 bases at J, with 4 bases in the middle. The CDR3 is 12 residues long. Germline lookup yields CDR1 SGHNT and CDR2 YENEEA. CDR3 coding DNA: TGTGCCAGCAGCTTAGTCTACTACGAGCAGTACTTC. Encoded protein: CASSLVYYEQYF.

The CDR3: CASRKTGFNQPQHF. In DNA form, the CDR3 reads TGTGCCAGCAGAAAGACAGGATTTAATCAGCCCCAGCATTTT. This chain links TRBV6-5 with TRBJ1-5; tentative D call: TRBD1 (6 bases). Trimming stripped 6 bases from V and 4 bases from J, with 13 bases between. This CDR3 comprises 14 residues. Germline CDR1 MNHEY, CDR2 SVGAGI.

This clone was detected once. The chain has TRBV30 and TRBJ1-4, with TRBD1 as a possible D gene (5 bases). Trimming cost V 7 bases and J 6 bases, with 15 bases left between them. The germline gives CDR1 GTSNPN, CDR2 SVGIG (reference sequence). CDR3 size: 13 residues. DNA for the CDR3: TGTGCCTCGTCCTACGGGGGATATGAAAAACTGTTTTTT. Protein sequence: CASSYGGYEKLFF.

The chain joins TRBV5-1 to TRBJ2-7, with TRBD1 matching over 9 bases. The CDR3 runs 15 residues. V trimming: 4 bases; J trimming: 2 bases; junction bases outside the gene matches: 7. Germline lookup yields CDR1 SGHRS and CDR2 YFSETQ. DNA of the CDR3: TGCGCCAGCAGCAATACCGGGACAGGGACCTACGAGCAGTACTTC. This sequence encodes CASSNTGTGTYEQYF.

The rearrangement joins TRBV12-3 or TRBV12-4 to TRBJ2-7; D is uncertain. The CDR3 sequence is 13 residues long. V shed 2 bases and J shed 0 bases, with 5 bases lying between them. CDR3 coding DNA: TGTGCCAGCAGTTTACGGAGCTCCTACGAGCAGTACTTC. Translated, it gives CASSLRSSYEQYF.

CDR3 sequence: CASSPLLAQATNEKLFF. Here the CDR3 DNA reads TGTGCCAGCTCACCCCTCTTAGCGCAGGCAACTAATGAAAAACTGTTTTTT. The chain recombines TRBV18 with TRBJ1-4; D call uncertain. Germline CDR1 reads KGHSH; CDR2 reads LQKENI. The CDR3 runs 17 residues. V dropped 3 bases and J dropped 0 bases, with 14 bases sitting between them.

The chain joins TRBV5-1 to TRBJ2-7; perhaps TRBD2 as D (5 bases). The V gene lost 5 bases and the J gene lost 2 bases, with 11 bases spanning the gap. The germline V gene encodes CDR1 SGHRS and CDR2 YFSETQ. The CDR3 runs 13 residues. The CDR3 region has the DNA TGCGCCAGCAGTCGATGGGGAGCCTACGAGCAGTACTTC. Residues: CASSRWGAYEQYF.

This clone was seen a handful of times. The rearrangement links TRBV4-1 to TRBJ1-5, with 9 positions matching TRBD1. The V gene end was trimmed by 3 bases and the J gene end by 5 bases; junction bases not matched to a gene: 8. This CDR3 has 16 residues. Germline CDR1 MGHRA, CDR2 YSYEKL. The CDR3 coding sequence is TGCGCCAGCAGCCAGCAAGCGGGACAGGGTTATCAGCCCCAGCATTTT. Its translation is CASSQQAGQGYQPQHF.